These T cell receptor beta chains were read from a single sample in a study of T cells in Graves' hyperthyroidism and ophthalmopathy. TCRdb independently ran MiXCR on the multiplex PCR reads; one entry per CDR3 protein. Of some 300,000 distinct CDR3 sequences in the sample, roughly 13% were seen once. The sequencing input was blood. The source of these receptors is a woman aged 40 to 50 with Graves' hyperthyroidism. Each CDR3 is given without its conserved first and last residue.

V: TRBV11-2; length: 13; CDR3: ASSLLADYNNEQF
V: TRBV7-9; length: 11; CDR3: ASSYQGQSVQY
V: TRBV7-9; length: 14; CDR3: ASSFTSGRTYNEQF
V: TRBV5-1; length: 14; CDR3: ASSDPSGSGTDTQY
V: TRBV6-1; length: 14; CDR3: ASTPRRLELSETQY
V: TRBV10-3; length: 15; CDR3: AISERSGLAGDGTQY
V: TRBV14; length: 13; CDR3: ASSLFGRDLGTQY
V: TRBV7-9; length: 11; CDR3: ASQFRSYEKLF
V: TRBV28; length: 14; CDR3: ASSSDRGRLVTEAF
V: TRBV5-1; length: 13; CDR3: ASRSLGGSSYEQY
V: TRBV12-3/TRBV12-4; length: 10; CDR3: ASRANYNEQF
V: TRBV28; length: 13; CDR3: ASSLSSGNNSPLH
V: TRBV20-1; length: 13; CDR3: SAASRPSSYNEQF
V: TRBV7-9; length: 10; CDR3: ALRGRNTEAF
V: TRBV2; length: 12; CDR3: ASSGPAVSSGYT
V: TRBV7-2; length: 13; CDR3: ASSLVGSGGETQY
V: TRBV29-1; length: 10; CDR3: SVTPGHTEAF
V: TRBV20-1; length: 11; CDR3: SASLWGRETQY
V: TRBV20-1; length: 11; CDR3: SLRSPNTGELF
V: TRBV6-1; length: 14; CDR3: ASSTQEGRRNSPLH
V: TRBV2; length: 13; CDR3: ASSGGQGVGNEQF
V: TRBV7-9; length: 12; CDR3: ASSLGTGKQPQH
V: TRBV6-1; length: 11; CDR3: ASSMTDAYEQY
V: TRBV10-3; length: 15; CDR3: AISESPVGGNQETQY
V: TRBV7-2; length: 12; CDR3: ASSSSGPENEQY
V: TRBV5-6; length: 14; CDR3: ASSLGQPGRSSPLH
V: TRBV27; length: 12; CDR3: ASSQGQGAGGYT
V: TRBV12-3/TRBV12-4; length: 12; CDR3: ASSPGLRRETQY
V: TRBV27; length: 12; CDR3: ASSFSRGVETQY
V: TRBV11-2; length: 12; CDR3: ASTGTKDRGELF
V: TRBV6-1; length: 14; CDR3: ASSQGTSGRVREQF